Listed here are 29 T cell receptor beta chains from one sample, sequenced in a study of blood T cell repertoires in COVID-19. Method: immunoSEQ multiplex PCR; TCRdb's copy keeps in-frame clones and lacks some. The sample holds about 59,000 clones, 90% to 95% seen once. The sample comprised peripheral blood. The receptors were gathered from a human donor in a cohort sampled during active COVID-19.

The chain employs TRBV28 and TRBJ2-7; TRBD2 agrees at 8 bases. The V gene's germline CDR1 is MDHEN and CDR2 SYDVKM. The ends lost 7 bases at V and 4 bases at J; junction bases unmatched: 12. This CDR3 is 15 amino acids long. CDR3 sequence reads: CASNYDGTSGYEQYF. In DNA form, the CDR3 reads TGTGCCAGCAATTATGACGGGACTAGTGGGTACGAGCAGTACTTC.

V usage is TRBV7-2 and J usage is TRBJ2-7; 9 bases line up with TRBD2. Germline V gives CDR1 SGHTA, CDR2 FQGNSA. The junction had 2 bases not matched to a gene; V was cut back by 2 bases and J by 0 bases. The CDR3 has 15 amino acids. The CDR3, as DNA: TGTGCCAGCAGCTTAACTAGCGGGTCCTCCTACGAGCAGTACTTC. It encodes CASSLTSGSSYEQYF.

V gene TRBV7-2 combines with J gene TRBJ2-3; D perhaps matches TRBD1 (7 bases). CDR1 and CDR2 (germline): SGHTA, FQGNSA. V lost 6 bases to trimming and J lost 5 bases, with 18 bases between them. This CDR3 spans 15 amino acids. CDR3 sequence: CASSSSRGAGDTQYF. Written as DNA, the CDR3 is TGTGCCAGCAGTTCCTCCAGGGGGGCGGGAGATACGCAGTATTTT.

The gene calls are TRBV24-1 and TRBJ2-3; TRBD1 might be the D (6 bases). V lost 3 bases and J 8 bases, leaving 17 bases between the germline ends. CDR1 is KGHDR, CDR2 SFDVKD, per germline. The CDR3 extends over 15 amino acids. This CDR3 reads CATSDPRGRRGTQYF. CDR3 DNA sequence: TGTGCCACCAGTGATCCCCGGGGACGCAGGGGTACGCAGTATTTT.

J is TRBJ1-2 and V is TRBV16; D perhaps matches TRBD1 (5 bases). V was clipped by 1 base and J by 6 bases, with 12 bases between them. CDR1 and CDR2 (germline): KGHSY, FQNENV. This CDR3 contains 14 residues. The CDR3 spells CASSQFSGSDGYTF. The CDR3 DNA follows: TGTGCCAGCAGCCAATTCTCAGGGTCCGATGGCTACACCTTC.

The rearrangement links TRBV4-3 to TRBJ2-2; a possible D gene is TRBD2 (5 bases). The germline V and J ends were trimmed by 1 base and 6 bases, with 9 bases remaining between them. The V gene's germline CDR1 is LGHNA and CDR2 YSLEER. This CDR3 contains 14 residues. CDR3 sequence: CASSQAEAAGELFF. The CDR3 DNA is TGCGCCAGCAGCCAAGCGGAGGCGGCCGGGGAGCTGTTTTTT.

The V call is TRBV6-1, the J call TRBJ2-5; D not resolved. Germline-derived CDR1 and CDR2 are MNHNS and SASEGT. CDR3 size: 15 residues. The V and J ends lost 1 base and 4 bases respectively, with 13 bases between them. The CDR3 sequence is CASSEGTLTGETQYF. CDR3 in DNA: TGTGCCAGCAGTGAAGGTACCCTTACGGGAGAGACCCAGTACTTC.

V is TRBV6-4 and J is TRBJ2-3, with TRBD2 as a possible D gene (7 bases). Trimming removed 5 bases at V and 5 bases at J, with 20 bases between. This CDR3 is 16 amino acids long. The germline gives CDR1 MRHNA, CDR2 SNTAGT. The CDR3 loop reads CASSPLGGGSGDTQYF. The CDR3 DNA follows: TGTGCCAGCAGTCCCCTCGGGGGCGGGAGCGGAGATACGCAGTATTTT.

The rearrangement links TRBV4-1 to TRBJ1-2; D may be TRBD1 (6 bases). This CDR3 has 17 amino acids. Trimming stripped 0 bases from V and 1 base from J, with 15 bases between. Looked up from germline, CDR1 is MGHRA and CDR2 is YSYEKL. CDR3 nucleotide sequence: TGCGCCAGCAGCCAAGACGAGACAGGAGAATTTAACTATGGCTACACCTTC. Translation: CASSQDETGEFNYGYTF.

This sequence joins TRBV19 and TRBJ2-7; tentative D call: TRBD1 (5 bases). With 3 bases removed from V and 0 bases from J, the gap between germline ends came to 12 bases. This CDR3 contains 15 residues. The germline V gene has CDR1 LNHDA and CDR2 SQIVND (reference sequence). The CDR3 loop reads CASSIWGRDSYEQYF. The CDR3 DNA is TGTGCCAGTAGTATTTGGGGCAGGGACTCCTACGAGCAGTACTTC.

A word on this clone: A much larger clone sits a single nucleotide away, making a read error possible. Additional DNA sequences in this sample encode the identical CDR3. J is TRBJ1-1 and V is TRBV7-9; no definite D call. The CDR3 length is 11 residues. Between the trimmed V and J ends, which lost 6 bases and 4 bases, there was a span of 6 bases. The V gene's germline CDR1 is SEHNR and CDR2 FQNEAQ (reference sequence). The CDR3 DNA is TGTGCCAGCAGTCCGGGCACTGAAGCTTTCTTT. Translated: CASSPGTEAFF.

The chain joins TRBV2 to TRBJ1-2; D possibly corresponds to TRBD1 (5 bases). Germline V lookup: CDR1 SNHLY, CDR2 FYNNEI. This CDR3 has 13 residues. Trimming took 3 bases from V and 8 from J, leaving 13 bases between them. In DNA, the CDR3 is TGTGCCAGCAGTGATGAAGGGGCGTTGGGCTACACCTTC. The encoded protein is CASSDEGALGYTF. The full variable domain, with the rest looked up from reference TRBV2 and TRBJ1-2, is EPEVTQTPSHQVTQMGQEVILRCVPISNHLYFYWYRQILGQKVEFLVSFYNNEISEKSEIFDDQFSVERPDGSNFTLKIRSTKLEDSAMYFCASSDEGALGYTFGSGTRLTVV.

The chain is built from TRBV4-3 and TRBJ2-2; 10 bases agree with TRBD2. Germline CDR1 is LGHNA and CDR2 is YSLEER. The trim removed 0 bases at V and 8 bases at J, leaving 12 bases unmatched. The CDR3 extends over 18 amino acids. The CDR3 is CASSQDLLAGAFAGELFF. CDR3 bases: TGCGCCAGCAGCCAAGATCTCCTAGCGGGGGCGTTCGCTGGGGAGCTGTTTTTT.

The rearrangement uses TRBV5-1 and TRBJ2-1, with D possibly being TRBD1 (5 bases). The CDR3 contains 16 residues. The ends were cut back, 4 bases at V and 6 bases at J, with 20 bases in the middle. CDR1 and CDR2 from the germline V gene are SGHRS and YFSETQ. CDR3 residues: CASSARPGPQGNEQFF. The CDR3 DNA reads as TGCGCCAGCAGCGCCCGTCCGGGTCCCCAGGGCAATGAGCAGTTCTTC. Drawing the rest from reference TRBV5-1 and TRBJ2-1, the complete variable domain is KAGVTQTPRYLIKTRGQQVTLSCSPISGHRSVSWYQQTPGQGLQFLFEYFSETQRNKGNFPGRFSGRQFSNSRSEMNVSTLELGDSALYLCASSARPGPQGNEQFFGPGTRLTVL.

The V call is TRBV10-2, the J call TRBJ2-3, with D possibly matching TRBD2 (5 bases). The length of the CDR3 is 19 residues. The V end lost 1 base, the J end lost 1 base, and 21 bases lay between the germline ends. Germline values: CDR1 WSHSY, CDR2 SAAADI. CDR3 DNA: TGCGCCAGCAGTGAGTGGGTGTCCGGGGATACGGAAGGCACAGATACGCAGTATTTT. Protein sequence: CASSEWVSGDTEGTDTQYF.

J is TRBJ2-2 and V is TRBV5-1, with TRBD2 matching 7 bases. The CDR3 totals 15 residues. The germline V gene has CDR1 SGHRS and CDR2 YFSETQ. Trimming removed 4 bases from V and 0 bases from J; junction bases left unmatched: 3. CDR3 in DNA: TGCGCCAGCAGCCCGGGGGGAGCGAACACCGGGGAGCTGTTTTTT. This sequence encodes CASSPGGANTGELFF.

The chain combines TRBV12-3 or TRBV12-4 with TRBJ2-7; 7 bases are shared with TRBD1. J lost 4 bases, V lost 5 bases, and 5 bases had no gene match. CDR3 length: 13 residues. The CDR3 protein is CASSITGVYEQYF. The CDR3 nucleotides read TGTGCCAGCAGTATCACAGGGGTGTACGAGCAGTACTTC.

V usage is TRBV7-2 and J usage is TRBJ1-3; D ambiguous. The CDR3 length is 15 residues. The germline gives CDR1 SGHTA, CDR2 FQGNSA. Trimming shortened V by 1 base and J by 4 bases, and 11 bases separated the two germline ends. The CDR3 nucleotides read TGTGCCAGCAGCTTAGGGTCGGGGTCCGGAAACACCATATATTTT. It encodes CASSLGSGSGNTIYF.

J is TRBJ1-4 and V is TRBV2; 8 positions match TRBD1. There are 14 residues in the CDR3. CDR1 and CDR2 from the germline V gene are SNHLY and FYNNEI. After removal of 4 bases from V and 8 bases from J, the junction contained 6 bases not matched to a gene. The CDR3 DNA is TGTGCCAGCAGTGGACAGGGGTTGAGGGAAAAACTGTTTTTT. It translates to CASSGQGLREKLFF. Full variable domain (outside the CDR3, taken from reference TRBV2 and TRBJ1-4): EPEVTQTPSHQVTQMGQEVILRCVPISNHLYFYWYRQILGQKVEFLVSFYNNEISEKSEIFDDQFSVERPDGSNFTLKIRSTKLEDSAMYFCASSGQGLREKLFFGSGTQLSVL.

This chain joins TRBV5-4 and TRBJ1-4; TRBD1 aligns across 8 bases. CDR1 is SGHNT and CDR2 is YYREEE in the germline V gene (reference sequence). The CDR3 runs to 15 residues. V shed 4 bases, J shed 2 bases, and the junction held 4 bases outside the gene matches. CDR3 residues: CASSAGQGTNEKLFF. CDR3 nucleotide sequence: TGTGCCAGCAGCGCCGGACAGGGCACTAATGAAAAACTGTTTTTT. The full variable domain, completed using reference TRBV5-4 and TRBJ1-4, is ETGVTQSPTHLIKTRGQQVTLRCSSQSGHNTVSWYQQALGQGPQFIFQYYREEENGRGNFPPRFSGLQFPNYSSELNVNALELDDSALYLCASSAGQGTNEKLFFGSGTQLSVL.

V and J are TRBV28 and TRBJ1-1, with TRBD1 matching over 9 bases. This CDR3 is built from 16 residues. The V gene end was trimmed by 2 bases and the J gene end by 0 bases; junction bases not matched to a gene: 4. Germline V gives CDR1 MDHEN, CDR2 SYDVKM. As DNA, the CDR3 is TGTGCCAGCAGTTTACAACAGGGGGCGATGAACACTGAAGCTTTCTTT. This sequence encodes CASSLQQGAMNTEAFF. The whole variable domain, filled in from reference TRBV28 and TRBJ1-1, reads DVKVTQSSRYLVKRTGEKVFLECVQDMDHENMFWYRQDPGLGLRLIYFSYDVKMKEKGDIPEGYSVSREKKERFSLILESASTNQTSMYLCASSLQQGAMNTEAFFGQGTRLTVV.

The rearrangement uses TRBV18 and TRBJ1-2; 8 nucleotides match TRBD1. The CDR3 runs to 14 residues. Germline V gives CDR1 KGHSH, CDR2 LQKENI. The trim removed 2 bases at V and 7 bases at J, leaving 6 bases unmatched. The chain's CDR3 is CASSPGQGALGYTF. CDR3 nucleotide sequence: TGTGCCAGCTCACCAGGCCAGGGGGCTCTTGGCTACACCTTC.

The chain recombines TRBV18 with TRBJ2-5, with 7 bases matching TRBD2. Looked up from germline, CDR1 is KGHSH and CDR2 is LQKENI. Trimming removed 4 bases from V and 0 bases from J; junction bases left unmatched: 11. CDR3 length: 17 amino acids. CDR3 nucleotides: TGTGCCAGCTCACTGAAAAACGGGGGGACCGACCAAGAGACCCAGTACTTC. Protein sequence: CASSLKNGGTDQETQYF. Using reference TRBV18 and TRBJ2-5 for the parts outside the CDR3, the full variable domain is NAGVMQNPRHLVRRRGQEARLRCSPMKGHSHVYWYRQLPEEGLKFMVYLQKENIIDESGMPKERFSAEFPKEGPSILRIQQVVRGDSAAYFCASSLKNGGTDQETQYFGPGTRLLVL.

The chain couples TRBV3-1 (or the pseudogene TRBV3-2) to TRBJ2-3; D remains ambiguous. Germline V gene sequence: CDR1 LGHDT, CDR2 YNNKEL (reference sequence). V lost 0 bases, J lost 1 base, and 2 bases lay in between. The CDR3 is made up of 13 amino acids. Written as DNA, the CDR3 is TGTGCCAGCAGCCAAGACTGCACAGATACGCAGTATTTT. As protein: CASSQDCTDTQYF.

This chain joins TRBV28 and TRBJ2-6; D gene unclear. CDR3 size: 16 residues. CDR1 MDHEN and CDR2 SYDVKM come from the germline V gene. Trimming removed 6 bases from V and 2 bases from J, with 14 bases in between. CDR3: CASSLTLMAGANVLTF. In DNA form, the CDR3 reads TGTGCCAGCAGCCTGACACTTATGGCTGGGGCCAACGTCCTGACTTTC. Looking up the rest from reference TRBV28 and TRBJ2-6 gives the full variable domain: DVKVTQSSRYLVKRTGEKVFLECVQDMDHENMFWYRQDPGLGLRLIYFSYDVKMKEKGDIPEGYSVSREKKERFSLILESASTNQTSMYLCASSLTLMAGANVLTFGAGSRLTVL.

Written as DNA, the CDR3 is TGCGCCAGCAGCTTACGGGGGGAATACGAGCAGTACTTC. Its translation is CASSLRGEYEQYF. This chain links TRBV5-1 with TRBJ2-7; 7 bases map to TRBD2. Per germline, CDR1 SGHRS and CDR2 YFSETQ. The CDR3 loop spans 13 amino acids. Trimming took 2 bases from V and 4 from J; bases not matched to a gene: 3.

V usage is TRBV7-6 and J usage is TRBJ1-6; 7 bases line up with TRBD1. CDR3 length equals 15 residues. Germline V gene data show CDR1 as SGHVS and CDR2 as FNYEAQ. V was clipped by 5 bases and J by 6 bases; unmatched bases: 7. The DNA for the CDR3 is TGTGCCAGCAGCGGCCGGGACAGTGTTAATTCACCCCTCCACTTT. Translated: CASSGRDSVNSPLHF.

J is TRBJ1-1 and V is TRBV29-1; D is perhaps TRBD1 (6 bases). From germline, CDR1 is SQVTM and CDR2 ANQGSEA. V lost 6 bases and J lost 4, with 21 bases in between. This CDR3 has 15 residues. The CDR3 bases are TGCAGCGTCCTTCCCCCCTTTACAGGGATCACTGAAGCTTTCTTT. Translating it yields CSVLPPFTGITEAFF.

The rearrangement uses TRBV6-2 or TRBV6-3 and TRBJ2-7; the D gene is possibly TRBD2 (5 bases). This CDR3 is built from 11 residues. CDR1 MNHEY and CDR2 SVGEGT come from the germline V gene. With 5 bases removed from V and 12 bases from J, the gap between germline ends came to 14 bases. CDR3 nucleotides: TGTGCCAGCAGTCCCTGGACTGTACCGTACTTC. Its protein product is CASSPWTVPYF.